This TCR beta chain originates from a study of CD4 T cells in relation to SARS-CoV-2 and coronaviruses. Looking at the study overall: PBMCs were cultured with antigen for roughly 11 days before TCR beta sequencing. Controls used an HIV-1 Nef peptide pool or no peptide. Study-level findings and limits: Crossreactive clones expanded significantly less to SARS-CoV-2 than monoreactive clones.

Assay used: immunoSEQ multiplex PCR; TCRdb lists only in-frame clones, some missing. Of 20,000 or so clones in the sample, about 80% were seen once. The unexposed donors gave CD4+ T cells in 2011-2018, prior to COVID-19. After about 10 days of culture, CD4+ T cells were isolated. Cells permitting, SARS-CoV-2 S/N and four cold-coronavirus spikes were tested on unexposed-donor CD4+ T cells. With respect to this clone: The target antigen is unknown.

The TCR originated in a human donor in good health. Material: CD4+ T cells from PBMCs, cultured in vitro.

The CDR3 spells CASSLVGRDNEQFF. CDR3 nucleotide sequence: TGTGCCAGCAGCTTGGTTGGCAGAGACAATGAGCAGTTCTTC. The rearrangement joins TRBV5-4 to TRBJ2-1, with D uncertain. The V gene lost 0 bases and the J gene lost 5 bases, with 9 bases spanning the gap. The germline V gene encodes CDR1 SGHNT and CDR2 YYREEE (reference sequence). The CDR3 totals 14 residues.